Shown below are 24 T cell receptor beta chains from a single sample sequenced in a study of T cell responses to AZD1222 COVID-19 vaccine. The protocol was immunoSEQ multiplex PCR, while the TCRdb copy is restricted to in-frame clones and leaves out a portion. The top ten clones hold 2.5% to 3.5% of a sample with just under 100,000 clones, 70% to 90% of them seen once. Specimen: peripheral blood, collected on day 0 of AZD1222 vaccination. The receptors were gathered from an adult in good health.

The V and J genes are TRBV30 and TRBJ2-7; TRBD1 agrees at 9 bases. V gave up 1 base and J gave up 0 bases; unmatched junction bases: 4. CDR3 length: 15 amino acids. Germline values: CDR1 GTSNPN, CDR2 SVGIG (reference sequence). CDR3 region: CAWSAGGQGSYEQYF. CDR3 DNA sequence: TGTGCCTGGAGTGCCGGGGGACAGGGCTCCTACGAGCAGTACTTC.

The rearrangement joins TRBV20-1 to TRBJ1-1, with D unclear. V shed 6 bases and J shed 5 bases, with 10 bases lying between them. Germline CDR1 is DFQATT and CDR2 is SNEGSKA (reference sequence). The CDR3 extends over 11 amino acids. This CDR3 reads CSASPGTEAFF. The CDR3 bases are TGCAGTGCCAGCCCGGGGACTGAAGCTTTCTTT.

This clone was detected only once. The CDR3 is CASSKLTATNEKLFF. CDR3 sequence (DNA): TGTGCCAGCAGCAAACTTACAGCAACTAATGAAAAACTGTTTTTT. The rearrangement joins TRBV21-1 to TRBJ1-4; the D call of TRBD1 is as the table states it, not checked on the DNA. TRBV21-1 is classified as a pseudogene. This CDR3 has 15 amino acids.

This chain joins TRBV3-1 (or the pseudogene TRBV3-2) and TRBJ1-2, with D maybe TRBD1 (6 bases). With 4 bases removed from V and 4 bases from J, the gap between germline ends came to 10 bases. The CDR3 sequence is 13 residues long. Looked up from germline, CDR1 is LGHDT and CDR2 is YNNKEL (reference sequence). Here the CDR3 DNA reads TGTGCCAGCAGCCGGGGACAAAGCTATGGCTACACCTTC. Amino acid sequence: CASSRGQSYGYTF.

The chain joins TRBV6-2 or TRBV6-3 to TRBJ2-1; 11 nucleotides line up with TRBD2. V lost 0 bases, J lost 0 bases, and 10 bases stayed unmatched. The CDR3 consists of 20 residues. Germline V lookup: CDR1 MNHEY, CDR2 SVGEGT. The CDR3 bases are TGTGCCAGCAGTTACTCGAGTCTAGCGGGGGGACTAAGCTCCTACAATGAGCAGTTCTTC. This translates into CASSYSSLAGGLSSYNEQFF.

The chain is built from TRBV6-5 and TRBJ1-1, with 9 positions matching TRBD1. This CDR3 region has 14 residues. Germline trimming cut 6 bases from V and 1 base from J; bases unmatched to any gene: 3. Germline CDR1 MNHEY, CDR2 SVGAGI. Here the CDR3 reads CASRQGARNTEAFF. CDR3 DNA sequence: TGTGCCAGCAGACAGGGGGCTCGGAACACTGAAGCTTTCTTT.

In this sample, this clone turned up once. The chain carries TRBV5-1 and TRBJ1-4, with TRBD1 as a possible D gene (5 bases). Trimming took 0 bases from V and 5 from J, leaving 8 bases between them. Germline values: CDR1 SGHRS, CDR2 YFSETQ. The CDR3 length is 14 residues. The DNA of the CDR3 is TGCGCCAGCAGCTTGGGGGGGAGCAATGAAAAACTGTTTTTT. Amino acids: CASSLGGSNEKLFF.

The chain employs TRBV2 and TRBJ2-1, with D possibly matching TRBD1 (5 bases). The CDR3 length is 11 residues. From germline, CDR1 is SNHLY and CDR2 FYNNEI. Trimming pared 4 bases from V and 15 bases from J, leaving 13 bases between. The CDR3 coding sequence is TGTGCCAGCAGTGCAGGGTCTGGGCCGTTCTTC. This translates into CASSAGSGPFF.

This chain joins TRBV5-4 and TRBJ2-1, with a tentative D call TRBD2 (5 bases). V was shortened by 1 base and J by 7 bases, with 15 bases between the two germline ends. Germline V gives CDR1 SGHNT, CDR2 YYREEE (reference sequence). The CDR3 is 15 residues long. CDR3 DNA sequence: TGTGCCAGCAGCTTGTCGGCGGGTCGAAGGAATGAGCAGTTCTTC. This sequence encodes CASSLSAGRRNEQFF. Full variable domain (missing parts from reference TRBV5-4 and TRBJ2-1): ETGVTQSPTHLIKTRGQQVTLRCSSQSGHNTVSWYQQALGQGPQFIFQYYREEENGRGNFPPRFSGLQFPNYSSELNVNALELDDSALYLCASSLSAGRRNEQFFGPGTRLTVL.

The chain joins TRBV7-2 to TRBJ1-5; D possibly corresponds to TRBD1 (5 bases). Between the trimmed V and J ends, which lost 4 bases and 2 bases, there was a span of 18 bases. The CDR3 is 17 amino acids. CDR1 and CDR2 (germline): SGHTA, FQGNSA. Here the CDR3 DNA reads TGTGCCAGCAGCTCCAACCCGGGGGGGTCAGGCAATCAGCCCCAGCATTTT. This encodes CASSSNPGGSGNQPQHF.

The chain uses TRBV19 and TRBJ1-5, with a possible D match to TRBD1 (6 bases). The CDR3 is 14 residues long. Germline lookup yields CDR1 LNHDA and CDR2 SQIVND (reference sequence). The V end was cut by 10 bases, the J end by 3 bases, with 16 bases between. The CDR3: CATHRTVANQPQHF. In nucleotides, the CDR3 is TGTGCCACACACCGGACAGTAGCCAATCAGCCCCAGCATTTT.

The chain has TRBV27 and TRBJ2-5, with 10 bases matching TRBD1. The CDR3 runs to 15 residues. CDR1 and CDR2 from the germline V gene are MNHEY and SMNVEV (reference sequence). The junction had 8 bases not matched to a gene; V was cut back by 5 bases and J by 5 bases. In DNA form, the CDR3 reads TGTGCCAGCAGTGCGTCGCGGACAGGGGGTGAGACCCAGTACTTC. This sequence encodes CASSASRTGGETQYF.

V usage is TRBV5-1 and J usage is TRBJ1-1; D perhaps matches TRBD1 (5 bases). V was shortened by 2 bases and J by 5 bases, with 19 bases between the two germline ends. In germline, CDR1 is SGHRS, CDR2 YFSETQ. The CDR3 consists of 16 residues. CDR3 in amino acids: CASSFHRDLKRTEAFF. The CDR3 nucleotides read TGCGCCAGCAGCTTTCACCGGGACCTCAAGCGGACTGAAGCTTTCTTT.

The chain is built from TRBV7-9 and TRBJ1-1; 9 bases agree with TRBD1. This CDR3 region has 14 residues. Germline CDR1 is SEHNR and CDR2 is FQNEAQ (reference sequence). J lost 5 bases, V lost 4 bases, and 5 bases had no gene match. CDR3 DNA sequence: TGTGCCAGCAGCTCGGACAGGGGTTTGACTGAAGCTTTCTTT. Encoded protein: CASSSDRGLTEAFF.

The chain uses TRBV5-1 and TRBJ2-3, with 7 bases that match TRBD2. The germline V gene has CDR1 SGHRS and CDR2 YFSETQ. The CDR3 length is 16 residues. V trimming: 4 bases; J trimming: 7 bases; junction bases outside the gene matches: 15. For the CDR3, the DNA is TGCGCCAGCAGCCCCCTGGGAGGGAGCGGGGAACATACGCAGTATTTT. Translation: CASSPLGGSGEHTQYF.

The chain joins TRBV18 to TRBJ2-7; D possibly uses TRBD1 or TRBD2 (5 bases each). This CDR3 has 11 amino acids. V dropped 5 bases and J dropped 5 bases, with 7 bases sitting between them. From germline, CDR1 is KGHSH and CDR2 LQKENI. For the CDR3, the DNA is TGTGCCAGCTCAACGGGACACGAGCAGTACTTC. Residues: CASSTGHEQYF.

In DNA form, the CDR3 reads TGTGCCAGTAGTATCGACAGGGGGACGTCCCGGGCTGACACTGAAGCTTTCTTT. This gives the protein CASSIDRGTSRADTEAFF. The rearrangement joins TRBV19 to TRBJ1-1, with TRBD1 matching over 9 bases. The CDR3 covers 18 residues. J lost 3 bases, V lost 3 bases, and 14 bases had no gene match. Germline CDR1 and CDR2: LNHDA and SQIVND (reference sequence).

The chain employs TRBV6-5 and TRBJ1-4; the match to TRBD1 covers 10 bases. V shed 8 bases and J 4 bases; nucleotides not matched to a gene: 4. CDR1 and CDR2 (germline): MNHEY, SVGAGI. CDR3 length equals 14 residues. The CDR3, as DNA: TGTGCCAGCCAACGGGACAGGGGTAATGAAAAACTGTTTTTT. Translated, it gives CASQRDRGNEKLFF.

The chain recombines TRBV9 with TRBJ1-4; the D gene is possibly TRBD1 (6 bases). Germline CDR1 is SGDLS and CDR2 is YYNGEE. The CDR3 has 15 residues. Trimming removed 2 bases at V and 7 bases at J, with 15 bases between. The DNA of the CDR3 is TGTGCCAGCAGCGTTTTACCCGGGGGCAGTGAAAAACTGTTTTTT. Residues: CASSVLPGGSEKLFF.

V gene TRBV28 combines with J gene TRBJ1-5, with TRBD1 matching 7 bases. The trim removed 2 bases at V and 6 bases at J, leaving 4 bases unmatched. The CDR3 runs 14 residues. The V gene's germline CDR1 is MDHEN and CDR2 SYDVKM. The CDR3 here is CASSLPAGGQPQHF. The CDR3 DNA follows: TGTGCCAGCAGTTTACCGGCAGGGGGTCAGCCCCAGCATTTT.

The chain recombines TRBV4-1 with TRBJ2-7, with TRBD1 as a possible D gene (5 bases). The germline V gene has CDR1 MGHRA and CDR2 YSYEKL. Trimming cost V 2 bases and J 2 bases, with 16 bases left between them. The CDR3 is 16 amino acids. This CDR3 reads CASSQPGHKSPYEQYF. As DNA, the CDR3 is TGCGCCAGCAGCCAACCCGGACATAAGAGTCCCTACGAGCAGTACTTC.

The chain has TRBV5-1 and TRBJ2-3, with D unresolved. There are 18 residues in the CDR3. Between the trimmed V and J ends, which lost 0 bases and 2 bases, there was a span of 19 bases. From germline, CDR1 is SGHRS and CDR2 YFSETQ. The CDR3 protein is CASSLGNVGPTYTDTQYF. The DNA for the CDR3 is TGCGCCAGCAGCTTGGGTAATGTGGGCCCGACTTACACAGATACGCAGTATTTT.

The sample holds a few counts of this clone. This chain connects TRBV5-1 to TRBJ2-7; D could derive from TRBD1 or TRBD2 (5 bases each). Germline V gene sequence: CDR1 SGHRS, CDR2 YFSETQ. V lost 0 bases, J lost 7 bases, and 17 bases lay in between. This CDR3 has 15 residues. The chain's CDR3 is CASSLAQGRGREQYF. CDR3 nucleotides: TGCGCCAGCAGCTTGGCTCAGGGACGAGGTAGAGAGCAGTACTTC.

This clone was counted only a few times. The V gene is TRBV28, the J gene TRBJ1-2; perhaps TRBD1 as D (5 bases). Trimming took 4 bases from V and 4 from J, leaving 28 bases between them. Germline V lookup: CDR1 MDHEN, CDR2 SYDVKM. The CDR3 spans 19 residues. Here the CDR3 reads CASSSQGGHENLPLYGYTF. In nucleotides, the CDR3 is TGTGCCAGCAGTTCTCAAGGCGGACACGAAAACCTCCCCCTCTATGGCTACACCTTC.